Shown below are 8 T cell receptor beta chains from a single sample sequenced in a study of identical twins. In TCRdb, the 5' RACE reads were re-called with MiXCR into one record per CDR3 protein. The sample has 700,000 or so distinct CDR3 sequences; over 20% are singletons. The same data also went into a second study, on T cells expressing NK-cell markers.

The source material was PBMCs. The receptors shown here come from a woman between 18 and 29 years old in good health.

In its sample, this clonotype was seen a few times. This sequence joins TRBV9 and TRBJ1-1; tentatively, D is TRBD1 (5 bases). From germline, CDR1 is SGDLS and CDR2 YYNGEE. Trimming stripped 1 base from V and 11 bases from J, with 18 bases between. The length of the CDR3 is 14 residues. The CDR3 region is CASSVSGDAGLAFF. The CDR3 DNA reads TGTGCCAGCAGCGTATCCGGGGATGCGGGGCTGGCTTTCTTT.

This chain joins TRBV12-3 or TRBV12-4 and TRBJ1-2, with D unresolved. Trimming stripped 3 bases from V and 7 bases from J, with 12 bases between. This CDR3 comprises 13 residues. The CDR3: CASSFSGFGGYTF. CDR3 sequence (DNA): TGTGCCAGCAGTTTCTCGGGTTTTGGTGGCTACACCTTC.

This clonotype came up a few times. This chain uses TRBV20-1 with TRBJ2-1; 13 bases fit TRBD2. J was trimmed by 4 bases and V by 6 bases; bases with no gene match: 6. This CDR3 comprises 15 residues. Germline V lookup: CDR1 DFQATT, CDR2 SNEGSKA (reference sequence). Here the CDR3 DNA reads TGCAGTGCCTTGACTAGCGGGAGGATATACAATGAGCAGTTCTTC. It yields the protein CSALTSGRIYNEQFF.

The gene calls are TRBV10-2 and TRBJ2-1, with TRBD2 matching 7 bases. The CDR3 runs 15 residues. The V segment lost 4 bases and the J segment 2 bases; nucleotides outside the gene matches: 5. Germline values: CDR1 WSHSY, CDR2 SAAADI. CDR3 bases: TGCGCCAGCAGTGGCAAGCGGGGTACCTACAATGAGCAGTTCTTC. Translation: CASSGKRGTYNEQFF.

The rearrangement links TRBV20-1 to TRBJ2-3; 7 bases map to TRBD2. The trim removed 5 bases at V and 2 bases at J, leaving 4 bases unmatched. The CDR3 has 13 residues. CDR1 and CDR2 from the germline V gene are DFQATT and SNEGSKA (reference sequence). The CDR3 DNA sequence: TGCAGTGCTGGGCGGGGGTACACAGATACGCAGTATTTT. It codes for CSAGRGYTDTQYF.

This clonotype was counted only a few times. The chain employs TRBV30 and TRBJ2-1; D is unclear. Germline CDR1 and CDR2: GTSNPN and SVGIG (reference sequence). The CDR3 has 11 amino acids. V was shortened by 1 base and J by 2 bases, with 0 bases between the two germline ends. The CDR3 nucleotides are TGTGCCTGGAGTGCCTACAATGAGCAGTTCTTC. Translating gives CAWSAYNEQFF.

The CDR3 DNA sequence: TGTGCCAGCAGCCCGGGACTAGCGGGGGGACAGCTAGAGACCCAGTACTTC. Translation gives CASSPGLAGGQLETQYF. The chain employs TRBV4-2 and TRBJ2-5, with 15 nucleotides matching TRBD2. Germline assignment: CDR1 LGHNA and CDR2 YNFKEQ. The CDR3 extends over 17 amino acids. Losses at the gene ends were 4 bases for V and 4 bases for J; bases not matched to a gene: 7.

This clonotype was picked up a small number of times. This chain connects TRBV20-1 to TRBJ2-4, with no clear D. The germline V gene has CDR1 DFQATT and CDR2 SNEGSKA (reference sequence). Trimming took 0 bases from V and 6 from J, leaving 6 bases between them. CDR3 size: 12 residues. The CDR3 sequence is CSARDGTNIQYF. The CDR3 region has the DNA TGCAGTGCTAGAGACGGTACAAACATTCAGTACTTC.